These 32 T cell receptor beta chains originate from one sample sequenced in a study of sequential checkpoint blockade in melanoma. Treatment noted: randomized to nivolumab then ipilimumab (arm A) or the reverse (arm B). This table comes from immunoSEQ multiplex PCR, and its TCRdb copy is limited to in-frame clones, with some not included. This sample has about 12,000 clones; around 83% occur once, and the top ten carry about half. The source material was CD8+ T cells sorted from blood (inferred from file names), sampled from a patient given nivolumab and ipilimumab in sequence. These receptors originate from a human donor with melanoma.

The gene calls are TRBV2 and TRBJ2-7; no clear D gene. The germline gives CDR1 SNHLY, CDR2 FYNNEI. This CDR3 spans 13 amino acids. Trimming left V 2 bases short and J 3 bases short, with 8 bases between. Here the CDR3 reads CASSESRDYEQYF. CDR3 nucleotide sequence: TGTGCCAGCAGTGAATCTAGAGACTACGAGCAGTACTTC.

This rearrangement joins TRBV6-6 to TRBJ1-2, with D possibly being TRBD1 (6 bases). The germline V and J ends were trimmed by 4 bases and 4 bases, with 13 bases remaining between them. CDR3 length: 14 amino acids. Germline CDR1 MNHNY, CDR2 SVGAGI (reference sequence). CDR3 in DNA: TGTGCCAGCAGTTCCGACAGGTTTGGCTATGGCTACACCTTC. Protein product: CASSSDRFGYGYTF.

DNA for the CDR3: TGCGCCAGCAGCTTCGGACAGGGGGCGGATGAGCAGTACTTC. Protein product: CASSFGQGADEQYF. This sequence joins TRBV5-1 and TRBJ2-7, with 11 nucleotides matching TRBD1. This CDR3 is 14 amino acids long. V lost 2 bases, J lost 7 bases, and 5 bases stayed unmatched. The germline CDR1 and CDR2 sequences are SGHRS and YFSETQ.

There are a few counts of this clone. This chain links TRBV7-2 with TRBJ1-2; D is undetermined. CDR1 is SGHTA, CDR2 FQGNSA, per germline. CDR3 size: 14 residues. V was trimmed by 5 bases and J by 6 bases, leaving 16 bases between them. The CDR3 nucleotides read TGTGCCAGCAGCATACTCGGGTACCGAGATGGCTACACCTTC. Residues: CASSILGYRDGYTF.

J is TRBJ2-1 and V is TRBV2; D is ambiguous. Germline CDR1 is SNHLY and CDR2 is FYNNEI. The ends were cut back, 4 bases at V and 4 bases at J, with 5 bases in the middle. The CDR3 runs to 12 residues. This CDR3 reads CASSGRYNEQFF. In nucleotides, the CDR3 is TGTGCCAGCAGTGGCAGATACAATGAGCAGTTCTTC.

The chain combines TRBV13 with TRBJ2-1, with 8 bases lining up with TRBD2. Germline V gives CDR1 PRHDT, CDR2 FYEKMQ (reference sequence). This CDR3 is 18 amino acids long. J lost 2 bases, V lost 8 bases, and 17 bases had no gene match. This CDR3 reads CASSDTEGLAGTYNEQFF. The CDR3 coding sequence is TGTGCCAGCTCCGATACGGAGGGGCTAGCGGGTACCTACAATGAGCAGTTCTTC.

The rearrangement joins TRBV9 to TRBJ2-3, with 7 bases lining up with TRBD2. After removal of 0 bases from V and 3 bases from J, the junction contained 7 bases not matched to a gene. Germline-derived CDR1 and CDR2 are SGDLS and YYNGEE. The CDR3 sequence is 16 residues long. In DNA, the CDR3 is TGTGCCAGCAGCGTAGGAGGCGGGGGTTGGACAGATACGCAGTATTTT. Protein product: CASSVGGGGWTDTQYF. Together with reference TRBV9 and TRBJ2-3, the CDR3 gives the full variable domain: DSGVTQTPKHLITATGQRVTLRCSPRSGDLSVYWYQQSLDQGLQFLIQYYNGEERAKGNILERFSAQQFPDLHSELNLSSLELGDSALYFCASSVGGGGWTDTQYFGPGTRLTVL.

The chain uses TRBV9 and TRBJ1-1, with a weak D call TRBD1 (6 bases). The ends were cut back, 4 bases at V and 2 bases at J, with 18 bases in the middle. This CDR3 comprises 16 residues. Germline CDR1 is SGDLS and CDR2 is YYNGEE. The CDR3 nucleotides read TGTGCCAGCAGCCGAAGCTACAGGGCGGTTAACACTGAAGCTTTCTTT. It translates to CASSRSYRAVNTEAFF. Complete variable domain (other parts from reference TRBV9 and TRBJ1-1): DSGVTQTPKHLITATGQRVTLRCSPRSGDLSVYWYQQSLDQGLQFLIQYYNGEERAKGNILERFSAQQFPDLHSELNLSSLELGDSALYFCASSRSYRAVNTEAFFGQGTRLTVV.

The V call is TRBV27, the J call TRBJ1-4, with a possible D match to TRBD1 (5 bases). Germline assignment: CDR1 MNHEY and CDR2 SMNVEV (reference sequence). The CDR3 covers 14 residues. Between the trimmed V and J ends, which lost 3 bases and 5 bases, there was a span of 10 bases. CDR3 coding DNA: TGTGCCAGCAGTTTTCGACAGAAGAATGAAAAACTGTTTTTT. Translation: CASSFRQKNEKLFF.

V usage is TRBV19 and J usage is TRBJ1-1, with 10 bases lining up with TRBD1. The junction had 2 bases not matched to a gene; V was cut back by 5 bases and J by 5 bases. The CDR3 consists of 13 residues. Looked up from germline, CDR1 is LNHDA and CDR2 is SQIVND (reference sequence). CDR3 bases: TGTGCCAGTAGTCCGGGACAGGGGACTGAAGCTTTCTTT. As protein: CASSPGQGTEAFF.

The V call is TRBV6-4, the J call TRBJ2-2; 14 bases line up with TRBD2. The CDR3 sequence is 16 residues long. The germline gives CDR1 MRHNA, CDR2 SNTAGT. The J segment lost 6 bases and the V segment lost 5 bases, leaving 5 bases of the junction unmatched. The CDR3 is CASSPGTSGGSGELFF. The CDR3 bases are TGTGCCAGCAGTCCCGGGACTAGCGGGGGTTCCGGGGAGCTGTTTTTT.

The rearrangement uses TRBV18 and TRBJ2-7, with 7 bases matching TRBD1. CDR3 length equals 14 residues. V shed 4 bases, J shed 2 bases, and the junction held 5 bases outside the gene matches. From germline, CDR1 is KGHSH and CDR2 LQKENI. The CDR3 sequence: CASSLGTVAYEQYF. CDR3 sequence (DNA): TGTGCCAGCTCACTCGGGACAGTGGCCTACGAGCAGTACTTC.

A note on this clone: Because the CDR3's place on the DNA is in doubt, the DNA is left out and the CDR3 is given as listed by TCRdb. This sequence joins TRBV13 and TRBJ1-4; the D call in the table, TRBD1, was not verified against the DNA. Germline V CDR1 and CDR2: PRHDT, FYEKMQ (reference sequence). The CDR3 adds up to 15 amino acids, both ends counted. CDR3 sequence: CASSFGTGNPLFQFF.

This chain uses TRBV6-6 with TRBJ1-1, with unresolved D. Germline loops: CDR1 MNHNY, CDR2 SVGAGI (reference sequence). Trimming shortened V by 8 bases and J by 1 base, and 5 bases separated the two germline ends. The CDR3 loop spans 11 amino acids. This CDR3 is CASAQNTEAFF. For the CDR3, the DNA is TGTGCCAGCGCACAGAACACTGAAGCTTTCTTT.

The J gene is TRBJ1-6, the V gene TRBV6-6; TRBD1 is a possible D gene (5 bases). The V and J ends lost 6 bases and 4 bases respectively, with 13 bases between them. The CDR3 totals 15 residues. Germline V gives CDR1 MNHNY, CDR2 SVGAGI (reference sequence). DNA of the CDR3: TGTGCCAGCAGCTACGCTGGGGCATATAATTCACCCCTCCACTTT. It specifies CASSYAGAYNSPLHF.

This chain uses TRBV28 with TRBJ1-1; D may be TRBD1 (6 bases). CDR1 and CDR2 from the germline V gene are MDHEN and SYDVKM. The CDR3 has 13 residues. V was trimmed by 6 bases and J by 1 base, leaving 9 bases between them. CDR3 in amino acids: CASSIGGNTEAFF. The CDR3 DNA reads TGTGCCAGCAGCATAGGGGGGAACACTGAAGCTTTCTTT. Using reference TRBV28 and TRBJ1-1 for the parts outside the CDR3, the full variable domain is DVKVTQSSRYLVKRTGEKVFLECVQDMDHENMFWYRQDPGLGLRLIYFSYDVKMKEKGDIPEGYSVSREKKERFSLILESASTNQTSMYLCASSIGGNTEAFFGQGTRLTVV.

V gene TRBV7-6 combines with J gene TRBJ2-3, with D maybe TRBD1 (6 bases). The CDR3 is 15 residues long. CDR1 and CDR2 (germline): SGHVS, FNYEAQ. V gave up 0 bases and J gave up 0 bases, with 7 bases separating them. The CDR3 is CASSLAGTSTDTQYF. The DNA of the CDR3 is TGTGCCAGCAGCTTAGCGGGGACAAGCACAGATACGCAGTATTTT.

The chain employs TRBV10-2 and TRBJ2-1; 9 positions match TRBD1. CDR1 and CDR2 (germline): WSHSY, SAAADI. V dropped 4 bases and J dropped 3; count of bases not matched to a gene: 7. The length of the CDR3 is 16 residues. The CDR3 nucleotides are TGCGCCAGCAGTGTCCGGACAGGGGAGCGCTACAATGAGCAGTTCTTC. Its protein product is CASSVRTGERYNEQFF.

This chain links TRBV9 with TRBJ1-4, with 10 positions matching TRBD1. The CDR3 contains 16 residues. Per germline, CDR1 SGDLS and CDR2 YYNGEE. V shed 4 bases and J 5 bases; nucleotides not matched to a gene: 8. Written as DNA, the CDR3 is TGTGCCAGCAGCCCCAGGACAGGGGGACCCAATGAAAAACTGTTTTTT. It is translated as CASSPRTGGPNEKLFF.

The chain couples TRBV7-9 to TRBJ2-2; 9 nucleotides agree with TRBD2. This CDR3 region has 16 residues. V was clipped by 3 bases and J by 2 bases; unmatched bases: 4. Per germline, CDR1 SEHNR and CDR2 FQNEAQ (reference sequence). The CDR3 DNA is TGTGCCAGCAGCTTGGGCGGGGGGGCCAACACCGGGGAGCTGTTTTTT. Its protein product is CASSLGGGANTGELFF. Variable domain in full (rest from reference TRBV7-9 and TRBJ2-2): DTGVSQNPRHKITKRGQNVTFRCDPISEHNRLYWYRQTLGQGPEFLTYFQNEAQLEKSRLLSDRFSAERPKGSFSTLEIQRTEQGDSAMYLCASSLGGGANTGELFFGEGSRLTVL.

The V call is TRBV5-1, the J call TRBJ2-3; 7 positions match TRBD1. J lost 2 bases, V lost 4 bases, and 7 bases had no gene match. The germline CDR1 and CDR2 sequences are SGHRS and YFSETQ. The CDR3 extends over 15 amino acids. The CDR3 DNA reads as TGCGCCAGCAGCCCGGGGACAGTGGACACAGATACGCAGTATTTT. Translated, it gives CASSPGTVDTDTQYF.

The chain links TRBV5-1 to TRBJ2-7; D possibly corresponds to TRBD1 (6 bases). The CDR3 sequence is 13 residues long. V was pared by 4 bases and J by 2 bases, with 10 bases between. Per germline, CDR1 SGHRS and CDR2 YFSETQ. CDR3 nucleotide sequence: TGCGCCAGCAGCCACGGACAGACCTACGAGCAGTACTTC. Protein sequence: CASSHGQTYEQYF.

The chain carries TRBV13 and TRBJ1-2; TRBD1 might be the D (6 bases). The CDR3 length is 15 residues. V was clipped by 5 bases and J by 3 bases, with 16 bases between them. CDR1 PRHDT and CDR2 FYEKMQ come from the germline V gene (reference sequence). The CDR3 is CASSLLRGGDYGYTF. The CDR3 nucleotides read TGTGCCAGCAGCCTACTCCGGGGGGGCGACTATGGCTACACCTTC. Drawing the rest from reference TRBV13 and TRBJ1-2, the complete variable domain is AAGVIQSPRHLIKEKRETATLKCYPIPRHDTVYWYQQGPGQDPQFLISFYEKMQSDKGSIPDRFSAQQFSDYHSELNMSSLELGDSALYFCASSLLRGGDYGYTFGSGTRLTVV.

The chain is built from TRBV19 and TRBJ2-4; 9 bases align to TRBD2. V lost 1 base, J lost 7 bases, and 5 bases stayed unmatched. Germline V CDR1 and CDR2: LNHDA, SQIVND (reference sequence). The CDR3 sequence is 15 residues long. CDR3 DNA sequence: TGTGCCAGTAGTATAGGCCCGGCGGGGGGGAACATTCAGTACTTC. Translation gives CASSIGPAGGNIQYF.

The rearrangement links TRBV5-5 to TRBJ1-3, with 10 bases fitting TRBD1. CDR3 length: 16 residues. CDR1 is SGHKS, CDR2 YYEKEE, per germline (reference sequence). J gave up 3 bases and V 2 bases, and 5 bases lay outside the gene matches. For the CDR3, the DNA is TGTGCCAGCAGCTTTCGACAGGGGGCAATTGGAAACACCATATATTTT. Protein product: CASSFRQGAIGNTIYF.

The rearrangement uses TRBV7-6 and TRBJ2-7; D is possibly TRBD1 (5 bases). CDR3 length equals 15 residues. Looked up from germline, CDR1 is SGHVS and CDR2 is FNYEAQ. Trimming left V 0 bases short and J 3 bases short, with 12 bases between. The CDR3 DNA follows: TGTGCCAGCAGCTTAGCGGAGACAGCTTTCTACGAGCAGTACTTC. Its protein product is CASSLAETAFYEQYF.

This sequence joins TRBV27 and TRBJ1-2, with 9 bases lining up with TRBD1. Germline trimming cut 5 bases from V and 6 bases from J; bases unmatched to any gene: 4. The germline V gene encodes CDR1 MNHEY and CDR2 SMNVEV (reference sequence). The CDR3 has 13 residues. The CDR3: CASSVQGADGYTF. Here the CDR3 DNA reads TGTGCCAGCAGTGTACAGGGGGCTGATGGCTACACCTTC.

The V gene is TRBV5-5, the J gene TRBJ2-2; TRBD2 aligns across 12 bases. Germline V gene sequence: CDR1 SGHKS, CDR2 YYEKEE (reference sequence). The CDR3 is made up of 16 amino acids. After removal of 3 bases from V and 4 bases from J, the junction contained 4 bases not matched to a gene. DNA for the CDR3: TGTGCCAGCAGCTCTCTAGCGGGGGGGCCCACCGGGGAGCTGTTTTTT. It codes for CASSSLAGGPTGELFF.

The rearrangement links TRBV5-1 to TRBJ1-1; 9 bases agree with TRBD1. The CDR3 covers 15 residues. With 4 bases clipped from V and 3 bases from J, the junction kept 7 bases outside the gene matches. Germline assignment: CDR1 SGHRS and CDR2 YFSETQ. The CDR3 loop is CASSEGDRVYTEAFF. CDR3 sequence (DNA): TGCGCCAGCAGCGAGGGGGACAGGGTGTACACTGAAGCTTTCTTT.

This chain uses TRBV4-1 with TRBJ2-1; D unresolved. This CDR3 has 17 amino acids. Per germline, CDR1 MGHRA and CDR2 YSYEKL. V lost 0 bases, J lost 8 bases, and 20 bases lay in between. CDR3 in DNA: TGCGCCAGCAGCCAAGATTCTCTGACTCCTGGCCGGGATGAGCAGTTCTTC. It translates to CASSQDSLTPGRDEQFF.

The chain is built from TRBV2 and TRBJ2-5, with D maybe TRBD1 (7 bases). Deletions cut 7 bases from V and 5 bases from J, with 17 bases between. The CDR3 runs 14 residues. Germline V gives CDR1 SNHLY, CDR2 FYNNEI. The DNA of the CDR3 is TGTGCCAGCACCTTCTCAGGGGGGCAGGAGACCCAGTACTTC. This gives the protein CASTFSGGQETQYF.

The chain couples TRBV29-1 to TRBJ2-1, with 13 nucleotides matching TRBD2. Germline V gives CDR1 SQVTM, CDR2 ANQGSEA. J lost 1 base, V lost 1 base, and 4 bases had no gene match. The CDR3 contains 17 residues. The CDR3, as DNA: TGCAGCGTTGAAGGACTAGCGGGGGGACATTCCTACAATGAGCAGTTCTTC. Its protein is CSVEGLAGGHSYNEQFF.